One TCR beta chain is described in this entry. The data are from a study of blood T cell repertoires in COVID-19. Background on the study: Samples taken during acute and convalescent COVID-19 were collected in the United States, Italy and Spain. The analysed material was cDNA or gDNA that came from T cells, B-cell-depleted T cells, or PBMCs.

Authors' data handling: Nucleated cell counts were estimated from reference gene primer amplification. The assay was immunoSEQ multiplex PCR, and TCRdb's table has in-frame clones only and misses some. The DNA was the basis for D and trimming; V, J and clone size are from that table. Of 200,000 to 300,000 clones listed, 70% to 90% were seen once; the top ten hold 1.5% to 2%. The sample comprised peripheral blood. This TCR was sampled from a man under 40 with active or convalescent COVID-19.

CDR3 protein: CASSLLGAIVQFF. For the CDR3, the DNA is TGTGCCAGCAGCTTATTGGGGGCGATCGTGCAGTTCTTC. The chain employs TRBV11-2 and TRBJ2-1; D is possibly TRBD1 (6 bases). The V end lost 2 bases, the J end lost 12 bases, and 14 bases lay between the germline ends. The CDR3 runs to 13 residues. Germline V gives CDR1 SGHAT, CDR2 FQNNGV.